The present T cell receptor beta chain was sequenced within a study of shared clonotypes between healthy human individuals. The authors loaded around 190 ng DNA, tens of thousands of T cell genomes, into sorted-subset replicate PCRs. Original methodology: There were no quality scores in the junction-only immunoSEQ sequences, so filtering differed. The table came from immunoSEQ multiplex PCR; TCRdb's copy has only in-frame clones and leaves some out. From that table come the V and J calls and clone size; the DNA was used to work out D and trimming. The repertoire holds about 820,000 clones, with around 93% as singletons. In germline, CDR1 is SGHRS, CDR2 YFSETQ. The trim removed 6 bases at V and 8 bases at J, leaving 13 bases unmatched. The CDR3 has 14 amino acids. CD8 cells regarded as naive lacked CD45RO, were positively chosen for CCR7, and omitted terminally differentiated effector memory CD45RA+ cells.

The sequenced sample consisted of naive CD8+ T cells sorted from blood. This TCR was sampled from a man aged 25 to 40 in good health. The chain is built from TRBV5-1 and TRBJ1-1, with TRBD1 identical over 7 bases. The DNA of the CDR3 is TGCGCCAGCACCCAGGGGGTGGGACCTCTAGAAGCTTTCTTT. It encodes CASTQGVGPLEAFF.